This note documents a single TCR beta chain sequence. What it recognizes is unknown. Data came from immunoSEQ multiplex PCR; TCRdb stores just in-frame clones and leaves some out. The sample records 60,000 to 65,000 clones, 80% to 90% being singletons. This sample was included in a study of OX40 agonist ivuxolimab in advanced cancers. For the study at large: Three patients got partial responses; one had hepatocellular carcinoma and two had cutaneous melanoma.

General study points: Among some nonresponders, normalized T-cell clonal expansion was also low.

The trim removed 8 bases at V and 7 bases at J, leaving 8 bases unmatched. Germline CDR1 and CDR2: LNHDA and SQIVND (reference sequence). The CDR3 loop spans 13 amino acids. This clonotype was obtained from an adult with an advanced solid tumor such as melanoma, head and neck, liver or kidney cancer. The sequenced sample was CD4+ or CD8+ T cells sorted from blood, obtained in a trial of the OX40 agonist ivuxolimab. The chain employs TRBV19 and TRBJ2-5; TRBD1 aligns across 9 bases. CDR3 amino acids: CASRNRGQGTQYF. The CDR3 DNA follows: TGTGCCAGTCGCAACAGGGGGCAGGGGACCCAGTACTTC. Full variable domain (remainder filled in from reference TRBV19 and TRBJ2-5): DGGITQSPKYLFRKEGQNVTLSCEQNLNHDAMYWYRQDPGQGLRLIYYSQIVNDFQKGDIAEGYSVSREKKESFPLTVTSAQKNPTAFYLCASRNRGQGTQYFGPGTRLLVL.